This TCR beta chain was retrieved from a study of blood T cell repertoires in COVID-19. Study-level background: In each case, the material was cDNA or gDNA derived from T cells, B-cell-depleted T cells, or PBMCs.

Participants came from 20 to 25 US areas, aged about 18 to 89 years. This clone was picked up a small number of times. Original analysis: Amplifying reference gene primers gave estimates of nucleated cell counts. Assay: immunoSEQ multiplex PCR; the TCRdb copy retains only in-frame clones and omits some. The DNA gave D and trimming, while V, J and clone size come from that table. The repertoire holds some 130,000 clones, with 86% as singletons. Sequenced input: PBMCs or T cells enriched from blood (not recorded which). The clonotype comes from a man aged 50 to 60 who had recovered from COVID-19.

In nucleotides, the CDR3 is TGTGCCAGCAGTGGCCCCCCGGGGGCTGGGGCCAACGTCCTGACTTTC. It specifies CASSGPPGAGANVLTF. The chain joins TRBV28 to TRBJ2-6; weak D call: TRBD2 (6 bases). Trimming removed 5 bases at V and 2 bases at J, with 13 bases between. The CDR3 is 16 amino acids. Germline values: CDR1 MDHEN, CDR2 SYDVKM.